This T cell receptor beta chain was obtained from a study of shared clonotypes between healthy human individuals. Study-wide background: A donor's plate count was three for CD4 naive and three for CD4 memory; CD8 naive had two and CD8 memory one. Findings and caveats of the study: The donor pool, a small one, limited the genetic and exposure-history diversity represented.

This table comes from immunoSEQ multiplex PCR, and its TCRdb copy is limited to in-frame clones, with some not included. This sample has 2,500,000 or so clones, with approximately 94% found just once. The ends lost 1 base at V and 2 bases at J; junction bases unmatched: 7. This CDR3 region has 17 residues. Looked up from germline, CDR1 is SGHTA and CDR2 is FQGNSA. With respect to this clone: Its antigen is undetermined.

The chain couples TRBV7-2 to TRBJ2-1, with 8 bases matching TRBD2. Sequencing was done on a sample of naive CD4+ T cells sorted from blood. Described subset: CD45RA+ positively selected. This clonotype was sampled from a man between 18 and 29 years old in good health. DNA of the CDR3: TGTGCCAGCAGCTTAGTAGGGGGTAGCGGGACCTACAATGAGCAGTTCTTC. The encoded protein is CASSLVGGSGTYNEQFF.